This passage covers 2 T cell receptor beta chains from one sample sequenced in a study of lymphopenia after photon versus proton radiotherapy. The table came from immunoSEQ multiplex PCR; TCRdb's copy has only in-frame clones and leaves some out. The sample has more than 50,000 clones; around four fifths are singletons. The sequencing used peripheral blood, collected from a patient treated with photon-based radiotherapy. The receptors were gathered from a man in his fifties with gastric cancer.

The CDR3 spells CASSLGLYNEQFF. The DNA of the CDR3 is TGTGCCAGCAGCTTGGGACTTTACAATGAGCAGTTCTTC. This chain connects TRBV7-3 to TRBJ2-1, with TRBD2 as a possible D gene (6 bases). The CDR3 contains 13 residues. Trimming shortened V by 3 bases and J by 4 bases, and 7 bases separated the two germline ends. Germline CDR1 SGHTA, CDR2 FQGTGA.

This chain connects TRBV7-2 to TRBJ2-7, with 7 bases lining up with TRBD1. The CDR3 is 15 residues long. J was trimmed by 0 bases and V by 2 bases; bases with no gene match: 4. Germline V gene data show CDR1 as SGHTA and CDR2 as FQGNSA. CDR3 sequence reads: CASSLKGQSSYEQYF. In DNA, the CDR3 is TGTGCCAGCAGCTTAAAGGGACAGAGCTCCTACGAGCAGTACTTC. Combining the CDR3 with reference TRBV7-2 and TRBJ2-7 gives the whole variable domain GAGVSQSPSNKVTEKGKDVELRCDPISGHTALYWYRQSLGQGLEFLIYFQGNSAPDKSGLPSDRFSAERTGGSVSTLTIQRTQQEDSAVYLCASSLKGQSSYEQYFGPGTRLTVT.